The clone carrying this T cell receptor (beta chain) was detected only a few times. The antigen remains undetermined. The sample originates from a study of identical twins. Study findings and constraints: Models predicted too little out-of-frame TCR alpha sharing in monozygotic twins.

The V segment lost 3 bases and the J segment 9 bases; nucleotides outside the gene matches: 8. Germline CDR1 and CDR2: DFQATT and SNEGSKA (reference sequence). The CDR3 has 14 amino acids. Using its own MiXCR run on the 5' RACE reads, TCRdb lists one record per CDR3 protein. The sample consists of fewer than 250,000 distinct CDR3 sequences, roughly a tenth of them appearing once. The chain is built from TRBV20-1 and TRBJ2-1; 10 bases fit TRBD2. This TCR derives from a young woman in good health. The sample was memory (CD45RO+) T cells sorted from blood. CDR3 sequence (DNA): TGCAGTGCTAGGGGAGCGGGAGGGCCGGCTGAGCAGTTCTTC. As protein: CSARGAGGPAEQFF.